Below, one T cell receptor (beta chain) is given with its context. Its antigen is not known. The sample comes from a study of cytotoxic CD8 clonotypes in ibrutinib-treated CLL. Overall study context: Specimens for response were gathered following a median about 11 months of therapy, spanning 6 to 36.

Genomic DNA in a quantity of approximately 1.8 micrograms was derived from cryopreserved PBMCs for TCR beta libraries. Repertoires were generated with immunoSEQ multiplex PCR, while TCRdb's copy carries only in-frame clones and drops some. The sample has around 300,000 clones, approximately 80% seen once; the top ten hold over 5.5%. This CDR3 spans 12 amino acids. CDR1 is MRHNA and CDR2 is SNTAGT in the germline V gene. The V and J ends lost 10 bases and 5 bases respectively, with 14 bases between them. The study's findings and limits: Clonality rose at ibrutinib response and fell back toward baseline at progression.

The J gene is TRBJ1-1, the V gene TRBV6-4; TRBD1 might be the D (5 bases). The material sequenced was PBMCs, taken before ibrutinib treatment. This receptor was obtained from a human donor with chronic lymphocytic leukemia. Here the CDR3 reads CAIRGDGTEAFF. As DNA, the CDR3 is TGTGCCATACGAGGGGATGGGACTGAAGCTTTCTTT.